The text below deals with one T cell receptor beta chain. Germline loops: CDR1 MDHEN, CDR2 SYDVKM. Trimming took 6 bases from V and 4 from J, leaving 13 bases between them. The CDR3 runs 14 residues. Using immunoSEQ multiplex PCR, the repertoire was profiled, and TCRdb retains in-frame clones only, with some absent. Found here are over 250,000 clones, about 88% of them singletons; the top ten hold around 1.6%. These data originate in a study of blood T cell repertoires in COVID-19. Study summary: COVID-19 samples, acute and convalescent, were from the United States, Italy and Spain.

Source material: peripheral blood. This chain connects TRBV28 to TRBJ1-5; D call uncertain. The receptor's source is a human donor with COVID-19, enrolled during active disease. The donor label of this sample is uncertain. In DNA, the CDR3 is TGTGCCAGCAGACCCGGGAGCTTGAATCAGCCCCAGCATTTT. As protein: CASRPGSLNQPQHF.